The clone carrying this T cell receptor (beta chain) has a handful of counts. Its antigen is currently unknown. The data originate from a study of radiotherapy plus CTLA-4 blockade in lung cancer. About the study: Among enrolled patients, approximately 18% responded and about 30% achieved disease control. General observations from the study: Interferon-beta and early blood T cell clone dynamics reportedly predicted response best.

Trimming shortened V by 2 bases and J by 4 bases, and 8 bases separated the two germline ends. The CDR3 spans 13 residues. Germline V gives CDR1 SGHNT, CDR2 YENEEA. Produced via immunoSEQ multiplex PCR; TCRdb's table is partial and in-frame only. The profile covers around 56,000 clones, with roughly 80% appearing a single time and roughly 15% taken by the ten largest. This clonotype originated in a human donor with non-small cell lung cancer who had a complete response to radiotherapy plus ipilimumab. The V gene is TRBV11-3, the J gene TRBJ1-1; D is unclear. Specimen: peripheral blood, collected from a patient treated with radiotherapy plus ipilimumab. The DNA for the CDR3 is TGTGCCAGCAGCTTACGACAAGGCACTGAAGCTTTCTTT. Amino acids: CASSLRQGTEAFF.